This T cell receptor beta chain was found in a study of T cells after yellow fever vaccination. The wider study: Fractions of low cell number were prepared using SMART-Seq v4 Ultra Low Input.

Study-level findings and limits: Relatively few clonotypes were ones that appeared in both CD4 and CD8 compartments. A weaker but faster secondary response was observed, peaking on day 5 versus 15. Reappearing after the booster were most of the clones from primary vaccination (about 96% CD4, 88% CD8).

TCRdb reprocessed the 5' RACE reads via MiXCR and lists one record per CDR3 protein. The sample contains 150,000 to 200,000 distinct CDR3 sequences, roughly 11% of which appear only once. In the case of this clonotype: Its antigen is not identified.

This CDR3 is 15 amino acids long. Trimming removed 6 bases at V and 7 bases at J, with 19 bases between. This material consisted of CD8+ T cells sorted from PBMCs, taken 15 days after the yellow fever booster vaccination. The origin of this receptor is a man between 18 and 29 years old who received the YFV17D yellow fever vaccine. The chain combines TRBV12-3 or TRBV12-4 with TRBJ2-4; D is tentatively TRBD1 or TRBD2 (6 bases each). The CDR3 DNA reads as TGTGCCAGCAGCGTTAGGGGGGCGATATGGAACATTCAGTACTTC. It codes for CASSVRGAIWNIQYF.